Listed here are 18 T cell receptor beta chains from one sample, sequenced in a study of cytomegalovirus exposure and HLA in healthy donors. Primers included in the PCR were 60 Vbeta and 13 Jbeta primers. This table comes from immunoSEQ multiplex PCR, and its TCRdb copy is limited to in-frame clones, with some not included. The profile shows approximately 150,000 clones, roughly 77% of them singletons. Sequencing was performed on PBMCs. These TCRs come from a human donor in good health.

CDR3: CASSQVRETGYNEQFF. The CDR3 region has the DNA TGTGCCAGCAGCCAAGTTCGTGAGACAGGTTACAATGAGCAGTTCTTC. This chain links TRBV4-2 with TRBJ2-1, with D perhaps TRBD1 (6 bases). The V end was cut by 1 base, the J end by 4 bases, with 14 bases between. CDR1 is LGHNA and CDR2 is YNFKEQ in the germline V gene. CDR3 length: 16 residues.

The gene calls are TRBV5-1 and TRBJ1-1; D is possibly TRBD1 (5 bases). The length of the CDR3 is 17 residues. Per the germline V gene, CDR1 is SGHRS and CDR2 is YFSETQ. With 0 bases removed from V and 4 bases from J, the gap between germline ends came to 19 bases. The CDR3 DNA follows: TGCGCCAGCAGCTTGGCCATTCAGTGGTGGGGGGGCACTGAAGCTTTCTTT. Protein product: CASSLAIQWWGGTEAFF.

The J gene is TRBJ2-7, the V gene TRBV7-8, with TRBD1 matching 9 bases. CDR1 SGHVS and CDR2 FQNEAQ come from the germline V gene. The ends lost 4 bases at V and 5 bases at J; junction bases unmatched: 6. The CDR3 totals 14 residues. CDR3 region: CASSYRDRVDEQYF. The CDR3 DNA follows: TGTGCCAGCAGCTACCGGGACAGGGTTGACGAGCAGTACTTC.

The chain couples TRBV9 to TRBJ2-1; TRBD2 is a possible D gene (7 bases). Trimming stripped 4 bases from V and 5 bases from J, with 22 bases between. Germline V lookup: CDR1 SGDLS, CDR2 YYNGEE. This CDR3 is built from 17 residues. CDR3 nucleotides: TGTGCCAGCAGCCCATCCCAGCGGGGATGGGGGCACAATGAGCAGTTCTTC. Translation: CASSPSQRGWGHNEQFF.

The chain joins TRBV15 to TRBJ2-6; 8 nucleotides agree with TRBD1. Trimming cost V 3 bases and J 0 bases; bases outside gene matches: 1. CDR1 and CDR2 from the germline V gene are LNHNV and YYDKDF (reference sequence). The CDR3 is made up of 16 amino acids. CDR3 sequence reads: CATSRDRDSGANVLTF. CDR3 bases: TGTGCCACCAGCAGGGACAGGGACTCTGGGGCCAACGTCCTGACTTTC.

The rearrangement uses TRBV5-4 and TRBJ1-1; D is unresolved. Germline CDR1 reads SGHNT; CDR2 reads YYREEE (reference sequence). This CDR3 spans 17 amino acids. Trimming took off 0 bases at V and 4 bases at J, with 19 bases between the two ends. The CDR3 bases are TGTGCCAGCAGCTTGGGCGGAGCGGGGATCTTGGGCACTGAAGCTTTCTTT. Residues: CASSLGGAGILGTEAFF. Using reference TRBV5-4 and TRBJ1-1 for the parts outside the CDR3, the full variable domain is ETGVTQSPTHLIKTRGQQVTLRCSSQSGHNTVSWYQQALGQGPQFIFQYYREEENGRGNFPPRFSGLQFPNYSSELNVNALELDDSALYLCASSLGGAGILGTEAFFGQGTRLTVV.

This clone was seen once. The V and J genes are TRBV19 and TRBJ2-1; 12 nucleotides line up with TRBD2. V was pared by 7 bases and J by 8 bases, with 9 bases of the junction left unmatched. The CDR3 totals 15 residues. The germline CDR1 and CDR2 sequences are LNHDA and SQIVND (reference sequence). This chain's CDR3 is CASNNKASGGDEQFF. As DNA, the CDR3 is TGTGCCAGTAATAATAAGGCTAGCGGGGGGGATGAGCAGTTCTTC.

The chain joins TRBV7-6 to TRBJ2-2, with 8 nucleotides matching TRBD2. The V gene's germline CDR1 is SGHVS and CDR2 FNYEAQ. V lost 5 bases and J lost 6; bases outside the gene matches: 8. This CDR3 comprises 15 residues. CDR3 nucleotides: TGTGCCAGCAGCCAAGGGACTAGAGGGGCCGGGGAGCTGTTTTTT. Translation: CASSQGTRGAGELFF.

As concerns this clone: One end of the junction is discordant with germline, which a read error may explain. This rearrangement joins TRBV30 to TRBJ2-3; D is possibly TRBD1 (5 bases). The CDR3 has 12 amino acids. The germline V gene encodes CDR1 GTSNPN and CDR2 SVGIG (reference sequence). CDR3: CAWSGGHPRRCF. In DNA form, the CDR3 reads TGTGCCTGGAGTGGGGGCCACCCCCGGCGGTGTTTT.

CDR3 DNA sequence: TGTGCCAGCAGCCCGTTTCGAGGGGAGCAGTACTTC. It codes for CASSPFRGEQYF. The chain is built from TRBV28 and TRBJ2-7, with a possible D match to TRBD2 (5 bases). This CDR3 is 12 amino acids long. Germline V CDR1 and CDR2: MDHEN, SYDVKM. Trimming removed 6 bases from V and 7 bases from J, with 13 bases in between.

This clone is deemed medium-sized. The chain uses TRBV4-2 and TRBJ2-6; D ambiguous. From germline, CDR1 is LGHNA and CDR2 YNFKEQ. The V and J ends lost 0 bases and 0 bases respectively, with 6 bases between them. The CDR3 covers 16 residues. Written as DNA, the CDR3 is TGTGCCAGCAGCCAAGAAATCAGCTCTGGGGCCAACGTCCTGACTTTC. Its protein is CASSQEISSGANVLTF.

The chain carries TRBV9 and TRBJ2-1; 10 nucleotides agree with TRBD1. Germline assignment: CDR1 SGDLS and CDR2 YYNGEE. The V gene end was trimmed by 3 bases and the J gene end by 5 bases; junction bases not matched to a gene: 5. This CDR3 comprises 15 residues. The CDR3 loop reads CASSARQGADNEQFF. The CDR3 region has the DNA TGTGCCAGCAGCGCCCGACAGGGGGCCGACAATGAGCAGTTCTTC.

This clone was observed a few times. CDR3 coding DNA: TGTGCCAGCAGCCCAGGGTCGGGCACTGAAGCTTTCTTT. Its translation: CASSPGSGTEAFF. The chain is built from TRBV7-9 and TRBJ1-1, with a possible D match to TRBD1 (5 bases). Trimming cost V 5 bases and J 4 bases, with 11 bases left between them. Germline CDR1 reads SEHNR; CDR2 reads FQNEAQ (reference sequence). This CDR3 has 13 amino acids.

The chain carries TRBV6-5 and TRBJ1-3; possibly TRBD1 for D (5 bases). This CDR3 is 15 amino acids long. The V gene's germline CDR1 is MNHEY and CDR2 SVGAGI. V was pared by 2 bases and J by 3 bases, with 11 bases between. The CDR3 coding sequence is TGTGCCAGCAGTTACAACGGGGGTAGTGGAAACACCATATATTTT. Residues: CASSYNGGSGNTIYF.

Details on this clone: Other DNA variants within this sample encode the same CDR3. The chain carries TRBV5-1 and TRBJ2-5; possible D gene TRBD1, 6 bases. The V and J ends lost 3 bases and 1 base respectively, with 16 bases between them. Per germline, CDR1 SGHRS and CDR2 YFSETQ. CDR3 length: 16 amino acids. CDR3 in amino acids: CASSSTVAGVQETQYF. CDR3 in DNA: TGCGCCAGCAGCTCCACGGTCGCAGGGGTCCAAGAGACCCAGTACTTC.

V and J are TRBV5-1 and TRBJ2-5; TRBD1 might be the D (5 bases). The CDR3 covers 16 residues. The germline gives CDR1 SGHRS, CDR2 YFSETQ. The germline V and J ends were trimmed by 0 bases and 3 bases, with 15 bases remaining between them. The CDR3 sequence: CASSLERTGTEETQYF. CDR3 sequence (DNA): TGCGCCAGCAGCTTGGAGCGCACAGGTACCGAAGAGACCCAGTACTTC.

The chain recombines TRBV5-5 with TRBJ2-1; D perhaps matches TRBD1 (5 bases). Trimming left V 6 bases short and J 8 bases short, with 18 bases between. Germline V gene sequence: CDR1 SGHKS, CDR2 YYEKEE (reference sequence). CDR3 length: 14 residues. The CDR3 spells CASTESQGYDEQFF. CDR3 nucleotides: TGTGCCAGCACCGAAAGTCAGGGTTATGATGAGCAGTTCTTC.

V usage is TRBV7-9 and J usage is TRBJ2-7, with 7 bases that match TRBD1. After removal of 6 bases from V and 0 bases from J, the junction contained 8 bases not matched to a gene. CDR3 length: 15 residues. Looked up from germline, CDR1 is SEHNR and CDR2 is FQNEAQ (reference sequence). This CDR3 reads CASSYNRGLSYEQYF. The CDR3 DNA follows: TGTGCCAGCAGTTACAACAGGGGCCTCTCCTACGAGCAGTACTTC.